This T cell receptor (beta chain) derives from a study of CDR3 diversity in severe acne (dated by TCRdb to between 2018 and 2021). For this clonotype: No antigen is known for it. The sample holds no much larger clone one base away, and base qualities are not on file.

Libraries came from PCR. Sequencing was carried out with an Illumina HiSeq 2000. TCRdb reprocessing: public reads trimmed at Q25 with fastp, clones called with MiXCR, in-frame beta chains kept. A single entry per CDR3 protein holds the most common genes and DNA from its merged rows. The sample table contains roughly 100,000 distinct CDR3 sequences; only one count was recorded for around 53% of them. Around 12% of the sample belongs to the ten largest clones. The sequence was obtained from a male donor with acne. Sequences were obtained from blood.

The CDR3 is CASSLVPGTRYEQYF. Read as DNA, the sequence is TGTGCCAGCAGCTTAGTCCCAGGGACCCGCTACGAGCAGTACTTC. Recombination joined TRBV7-9 with TRBJ2-7; the D gene cannot be resolved beyond TRBD1 or TRBD2, each matching 5 bases. Sequences SEHNR (CDR1) and FQNEAQ (CDR2) are obtained from the germline V gene (reference sequence). There are 15 amino acids in the CDR3, from cysteine to phenylalanine inclusive. Only the CDR3 DNA stays, 45 bases, in frame from base 1. V lost 1 base and J lost 3 bases; the stretch between them is 13 bases long.